The 28 T cell receptor beta chains below were found in one sample sequenced in a study of early stage breast cancer tumors. The data were produced by immunoSEQ multiplex PCR, yet TCRdb's version contains in-frame clones alone and is incomplete. The table lists tens of thousands of clones, around 85% of them singletons. The sequencing sample was made of blood. Source of these receptors: a person in their sixties with breast cancer.

As for this clone: This specimen includes other DNA sequences encoding the same CDR3. This chain connects TRBV18 to TRBJ2-7, with D perhaps TRBD1 or TRBD2 (5 bases each). The ends were cut back, 2 bases at V and 5 bases at J, with 7 bases in the middle. The CDR3 is made up of 12 amino acids. The germline gives CDR1 KGHSH, CDR2 LQKENI. The CDR3 nucleotides read TGTGCCAGCTCACCAAGGGACGACGAGCAGTACTTC. Its protein is CASSPRDDEQYF.

Only one count was recorded for this clone. The rearrangement links TRBV11-1 to TRBJ2-1; D not resolved. The CDR3 is made up of 13 amino acids. Germline V gene sequence: CDR1 SGHAT, CDR2 FQDESV (reference sequence). V was trimmed by 5 bases and J by 7 bases, leaving 12 bases between them. The CDR3 loop reads CASSPLSRNEQFF. In DNA, the CDR3 is TGTGCCAGCAGCCCACTTAGTAGAAATGAGCAGTTCTTC.

This chain uses TRBV30 with TRBJ2-2; unclear D gene. CDR1 GTSNPN and CDR2 SVGIG come from the germline V gene (reference sequence). CDR3 length: 14 residues. V lost 5 bases and J 3 bases, leaving 13 bases between the germline ends. CDR3 sequence: CAWSPLVDTGELFF. As DNA, the CDR3 is TGTGCCTGGTCCCCCTTAGTCGACACCGGGGAGCTGTTTTTT.

The V gene is TRBV27, the J gene TRBJ2-3; 9 bases match TRBD2. The CDR3 covers 15 residues. The V gene end was trimmed by 2 bases and the J gene end by 4 bases; junction bases not matched to a gene: 4. Germline CDR1 reads MNHEY; CDR2 reads SMNVEV (reference sequence). CDR3 residues: CASSLAGGRPDTQYF. The CDR3 nucleotides are TGTGCCAGCAGTTTAGCGGGAGGGAGGCCAGATACGCAGTATTTT.

J is TRBJ2-7 and V is TRBV7-3; D may be TRBD2 (5 bases). V shed 4 bases and J shed 1 base, with 14 bases lying between them. This CDR3 contains 15 residues. CDR1 SGHTA and CDR2 FQGTGA come from the germline V gene. The CDR3 nucleotides read TGTGCCAGCAGCTCTAACTTCGGAGGATCCTACGAGCAGTACTTC. Translating it yields CASSSNFGGSYEQYF.

The sample holds one count of this clone. The V call is TRBV19, the J call TRBJ2-7; 8 bases line up with TRBD2. The V and J ends lost 3 bases and 2 bases, in that order; junction bases with no gene match: 9. The CDR3 sequence is 16 residues long. Per the germline V gene, CDR1 is LNHDA and CDR2 is SQIVND (reference sequence). The CDR3 loop is CASSIGGRKATYEQYF. CDR3 bases: TGTGCCAGTAGTATCGGCGGGAGGAAGGCTACCTACGAGCAGTACTTC.

The CDR3 DNA sequence: TGTGCCAGCAGAATTCCAGGGATAACAGATACGCAGTATTTT. This sequence encodes CASRIPGITDTQYF. V is TRBV11-2 and J is TRBJ2-3, with D maybe TRBD1 (5 bases). The CDR3 has 14 amino acids. Germline V gene sequence: CDR1 SGHAT, CDR2 FQNNGV. V was cut by 6 bases and J by 3 bases, with 13 bases left in between.

This chain uses TRBV11-2 with TRBJ2-7; 8 nucleotides align to TRBD2. The V segment lost 2 bases and the J segment 2 bases; nucleotides outside the gene matches: 5. In germline, CDR1 is SGHAT, CDR2 FQNNGV. The CDR3 is 15 amino acids. CDR3 nucleotide sequence: TGTGCCAGCAGCTTATCACTAGCGGAAACCTACGAGCAGTACTTC. This sequence encodes CASSLSLAETYEQYF.

This clone was observed a handful of times. This sequence joins TRBV2 and TRBJ1-5; TRBD1 aligns across 9 bases. The V segment lost 4 bases and the J segment 6 bases; nucleotides outside the gene matches: 7. This CDR3 has 15 residues. The V gene's germline CDR1 is SNHLY and CDR2 FYNNEI. CDR3 bases: TGTGCCAGCAGTGGAACAAGACAGGGGGTTCAGCCCCAGCATTTT. Encoded protein: CASSGTRQGVQPQHF.

CDR3 nucleotides: TGTGCCAGCAGCTTGGGGGATCACCTTAACGTCCTGACTTTC. Its protein is CASSLGDHLNVLTF. This rearrangement joins TRBV5-5 to TRBJ2-6; no clear D. CDR3 length: 14 amino acids. Trimming removed 0 bases from V and 10 bases from J, with 11 bases in between. CDR1 and CDR2 (germline): SGHKS, YYEKEE (reference sequence).

The J gene is TRBJ2-2, the V gene TRBV20-1; the D call may be TRBD1 or TRBD2 (6 bases each). Germline CDR1 is DFQATT and CDR2 is SNEGSKA (reference sequence). Trimming shortened V by 3 bases and J by 11 bases, and 10 bases separated the two germline ends. The CDR3 covers 11 residues. For the CDR3, the DNA is TGCAGTGCTAGGGGGGGCGGAGAGCTGTTTTTT. Amino acids: CSARGGGELFF.

The chain combines TRBV30 with TRBJ2-2; TRBD2 matches at 7 bases. The CDR3 is made up of 17 amino acids. V shed 0 bases and J 8 bases; nucleotides not matched to a gene: 15. Germline V lookup: CDR1 GTSNPN, CDR2 SVGIG (reference sequence). CDR3 in amino acids: CAWSVFRGGSLVGELFF. Written as DNA, the CDR3 is TGTGCCTGGAGTGTGTTTCGGGGCGGGAGCCTGGTTGGGGAGCTGTTTTTT.

The CDR3 DNA follows: TGTGCCAGCAGCGTAGCGGCGGGAGTTGCTTCCTACAATGAGCAGTTCTTC. This encodes CASSVAAGVASYNEQFF. This rearrangement joins TRBV9 to TRBJ2-1, with 7 bases identical to TRBD2. The CDR3 length is 17 residues. Trimming removed 0 bases from V and 1 base from J; junction bases left unmatched: 7. Germline CDR1 SGDLS, CDR2 YYNGEE.

This chain joins TRBV7-2 and TRBJ2-2, with 9 bases fitting TRBD1. Looked up from germline, CDR1 is SGHTA and CDR2 is FQGNSA. This CDR3 contains 15 residues. The trim removed 5 bases at V and 3 bases at J, leaving 4 bases unmatched. The DNA for the CDR3 is TGTGCCAGCAGCCGGGACAGGGTGGACACCGGGGAGCTGTTTTTT. Its translation: CASSRDRVDTGELFF.

The V call is TRBV9, the J call TRBJ2-7; 8 nucleotides align to TRBD1. CDR1 is SGDLS, CDR2 YYNGEE, per germline. The V and J ends lost 4 bases and 6 bases, in that order; junction bases with no gene match: 9. This CDR3 has 14 amino acids. The CDR3 region is CASSYGQGSGEQYF. CDR3 DNA sequence: TGTGCCAGCAGCTACGGACAGGGTTCGGGCGAGCAGTACTTC.

J is TRBJ1-2 and V is TRBV6-6, with TRBD1 matching 8 bases. V dropped 6 bases and J dropped 1; count of bases not matched to a gene: 7. The CDR3 is 15 residues long. Germline loops: CDR1 MNHNY, CDR2 SVGAGI (reference sequence). The DNA of the CDR3 is TGTGCCAGCAGAACCGGGACAGGATATAACTATGGCTACACCTTC. Residues: CASRTGTGYNYGYTF.

This clone was found once. The V and J genes are TRBV27 and TRBJ1-1; D is perhaps TRBD1 (6 bases). Germline V lookup: CDR1 MNHEY, CDR2 SMNVEV (reference sequence). The CDR3 contains 14 residues. Trimming left V 7 bases short and J 0 bases short, with 12 bases between. CDR3 DNA sequence: TGTGCCAGCAACCAACAGGGAATGAACACTGAAGCTTTCTTT. This gives the protein CASNQQGMNTEAFF.

The chain recombines TRBV19 with TRBJ1-1; tentative D call: TRBD1 (5 bases). The V end was cut by 6 bases, the J end by 6 bases, with 11 bases between. The germline gives CDR1 LNHDA, CDR2 SQIVND (reference sequence). The CDR3 loop spans 12 amino acids. CDR3 coding DNA: TGTGCCAGTAGGCTGGGAGGGGCTGAAGCTTTCTTT. This encodes CASRLGGAEAFF.

The J gene is TRBJ2-3, the V gene TRBV30, with D perhaps TRBD1 or TRBD2 (5 bases each). Germline V gene lookup returns CDR1 GTSNPN and CDR2 SVGIG (reference sequence). The CDR3 covers 10 residues. V gave up 8 bases and J gave up 6 bases, with 9 bases separating them. The CDR3 DNA follows: TGTGCCCGGGGCGGGGATACGCAGTATTTT. This gives the protein CARGGDTQYF. Full variable domain (missing parts from reference TRBV30 and TRBJ2-3): SQTIHQWPATLVQPVGSPLSLECTVEGTSNPNLYWYRQAAGRGLQLLFYSVGIGQISSEVPQNLSASRPQDRQFILSSKKLLLSDSGFYLCARGGDTQYFGPGTRLTVL.

This rearrangement joins TRBV5-1 to TRBJ2-7, with 15 bases identical to TRBD2. The germline CDR1 and CDR2 sequences are SGHRS and YFSETQ. The V segment lost 4 bases and the J segment 7 bases; nucleotides outside the gene matches: 9. This CDR3 is 16 amino acids long. The CDR3 DNA sequence: TGCGCCAGCAGCCTGGACCCGGGACTAGCGGGGGGAGAGCAGTACTTC. Its protein is CASSLDPGLAGGEQYF.

The chain uses TRBV5-1 and TRBJ1-5, with TRBD1 matching over 7 bases. Germline loops: CDR1 SGHRS, CDR2 YFSETQ. With 8 bases clipped from V and 0 bases from J, the junction kept 8 bases outside the gene matches. The CDR3 is 15 residues long. The CDR3 protein is CASREGALSNQPQHF. The CDR3 DNA follows: TGCGCCAGTCGTGAGGGGGCCCTTAGCAATCAGCCCCAGCATTTT.

The chain links TRBV30 to TRBJ2-7; 7 bases map to TRBD1. The length of the CDR3 is 14 residues. Germline V gene sequence: CDR1 GTSNPN, CDR2 SVGIG (reference sequence). V trimming: 1 base; J trimming: 6 bases; junction bases outside the gene matches: 9. This CDR3 reads CAWSGGQTLAEQYF. In DNA form, the CDR3 reads TGTGCCTGGAGTGGGGGACAGACTCTCGCCGAGCAGTACTTC.

The rearrangement joins TRBV28 to TRBJ2-5, with D unresolved. Trimming cost V 1 base and J 5 bases, with 5 bases left between them. From germline, CDR1 is MDHEN and CDR2 SYDVKM. The CDR3 spans 12 residues. CDR3 protein: CASSLLVETQYF. The CDR3, as DNA: TGTGCCAGCAGTTTATTGGTCGAGACCCAGTACTTC.

The chain links TRBV13 to TRBJ2-3; D is unclear. V was trimmed by 2 bases and J by 3 bases, leaving 3 bases between them. Per the germline V gene, CDR1 is PRHDT and CDR2 is FYEKMQ (reference sequence). CDR3 size: 12 residues. The CDR3 bases are TGTGCCAGCAGCTTAACTACAGATACGCAGTATTTT. Residues: CASSLTTDTQYF.

The chain employs TRBV7-2 and TRBJ2-3, with D perhaps matching TRBD2 (6 bases). Germline-derived CDR1 and CDR2 are SGHTA and FQGNSA. The ends were cut back, 5 bases at V and 2 bases at J, with 14 bases in the middle. There are 15 residues in the CDR3. DNA for the CDR3: TGTGCCAGCAGCGCCTGGGAGGTAATCACAGATACGCAGTATTTT. The encoded protein is CASSAWEVITDTQYF.

The V call is TRBV2, the J call TRBJ2-7; 8 bases are shared with TRBD1. Trimming took 7 bases from V and 0 from J; bases not matched to a gene: 5. Germline V gene sequence: CDR1 SNHLY, CDR2 FYNNEI. The CDR3 length is 14 residues. The CDR3 bases are TGTGCCAGCAAGGCGGGACAGGTCTCCTACGAGCAGTACTTC. Encoded protein: CASKAGQVSYEQYF.

In nucleotides, the CDR3 is TGTGCCAGCAGCGTAGGATCCAGCGGGAGAGGTTGGAATGAGCAGTTCTTC. This gives the protein CASSVGSSGRGWNEQFF. This chain connects TRBV9 to TRBJ2-1; 8 bases are a match to TRBD2. V lost 0 bases and J lost 7; bases outside the gene matches: 12. In germline, CDR1 is SGDLS, CDR2 YYNGEE. The CDR3 has 17 residues.

V and J are TRBV29-1 and TRBJ1-2; 11 bases fit TRBD1. The CDR3 is 15 amino acids. V shed 6 bases, J shed 2 bases, and the junction held 8 bases outside the gene matches. Looked up from germline, CDR1 is SQVTM and CDR2 is ANQGSEA. The CDR3: CSVEGGDRGNYGYTF. CDR3 in DNA: TGCAGCGTGGAGGGCGGGGACAGGGGGAACTATGGCTACACCTTC.